This record covers a single T cell receptor (beta chain). The target antigen is unknown. A junction end diverges from the germline sequence, so it may reflect a read error. Other DNA sequences in the sample encode the same CDR3. The germline gives CDR1 MNHNY, CDR2 SVGAGI (reference sequence). The CDR3 runs 12 residues. The time point: week 23, last vaccination. Vaccine doses each comprised 300 ug of mutant IDH1 20-mer peptide, with topical imiquimod. New WHO grade 3 or 4 IDH1-mutant, ATRX-lost astrocytomas were present in all donors. This sample stems from a study of a mutant IDH1 vaccine in newly diagnosed glioma. Repertoires were generated with immunoSEQ multiplex PCR, while TCRdb's copy carries only in-frame clones and drops some. The sample lists approximately 62,000 clones, 85% occurring once.

The sequences come from PBMCs, collected from a glioma patient whose treatment included an IDH1 peptide vaccine. This chain connects TRBV6-6 to TRBJ2-7, with TRBD1 matching 12 bases. This clonotype was obtained from a man aged 30-40 years with glioma. The CDR3 is CASGTGGYEQYF. The CDR3 region has the DNA TGTGCCAGCGGGACAGGGGGCTACGAGCAGTATTTC.